This T cell receptor (beta chain) was observed in a study of cytomegalovirus exposure and HLA in healthy donors. Whole-study findings and limits: Researchers catalogued roughly 170 TCR beta chains as cytomegalovirus-associated.

Of note for this clone: Its antigen is unknown.

The CDR3 is 14 amino acids. Per the germline V gene, CDR1 is SGHTA and CDR2 is FQGNSA. V lost 3 bases, J lost 0 bases, and 7 bases lay in between. Amplification used 60 Vbeta primers and 13 Jbeta primers. Some clones are missing from TCRdb's copy, which holds only in-frame ones; the method was immunoSEQ multiplex PCR. In the table there are some 120,000 clones, 8% to 10% of which are singletons. This sequence was found in a man between 25 and 39 years old in good health and CMV-seronegative. Material for sequencing was PBMCs. This chain uses TRBV7-2 with TRBJ2-3; D gene uncertain. The CDR3 reads CASSFTASTDTQYF. The CDR3 nucleotides read TGTGCCAGCAGCTTCACAGCTAGCACAGATACGCAGTATTTT.